This T cell receptor (beta chain) came from a study of OX40 agonist ivuxolimab in advanced cancers. Sampling times: baseline, cycle 4 day 1, cycle 7 day 1. Comment on this clone: Antigen specificity is unknown. The junction departs from germline at one end; a sequencing error may be responsible.

The CDR3 totals 16 residues. The germline V gene encodes CDR1 SGHRS and CDR2 YFSETQ. Measured with immunoSEQ multiplex PCR; TCRdb has only the in-frame clones, and not every one. This sample carries about 82,000 clones, approximately 82% of them seen once, and the ten largest clones take more than 0.75%. Broader study findings: In CD8+ T cells, expanded clones were on average more numerous than in CD4+.

The V gene is TRBV5-1, the J gene TRBJ2-1, with TRBD1 matching over 7 bases. This sequence was found in an adult with an advanced solid tumor such as melanoma, head and neck, liver or kidney cancer. Material: CD4+ or CD8+ T cells sorted from blood, obtained in a trial of the OX40 agonist ivuxolimab. The CDR3 sequence: CASSLVGDSSYNEQFF. The DNA of the CDR3 is TGCGCCAGCAGTTTGGTCGGGGACAGCTCCTACAATGAGCAGTTCTTC.